The rows below give T cell receptor beta chains drawn from one sample of a study of cytomegalovirus exposure and HLA in healthy donors. Data came from immunoSEQ multiplex PCR; TCRdb stores just in-frame clones and leaves some out. The table lists roughly 150,000 clones, about 75% of them singletons. Sequenced: PBMCs. Receptors originate from a woman aged 45-65 years in good health and CMV-seropositive. The CDR3 runs from the conserved cysteine through the conserved F or W. Clone size appears in some rows only: once, few, many, or a class for an expanded clone.

clone_size j_call v_call cdr3_aa
- TRBJ2-7 TRBV4-1 CASSLARGPYEQYF
- TRBJ1-6 TRBV5-1 CASRTDNDSPLHF
once TRBJ1-1 TRBV6-5 CASSSPWGRDTEAFF
- TRBJ2-2 TRBV2 CATAWTSGMAGELFF
once TRBJ1-4 TRBV2 CASSSPLQGGTNEKLFF
once TRBJ1-5 TRBV2 CASSESRNQPQHF
- TRBJ1-2 TRBV27 CASSRDRKNYGYTF
- TRBJ2-2 TRBV29-1 CSVVKQQNTGELFF
- TRBJ1-1 TRBV2 CASNYRGNAFF
few TRBJ1-2 TRBV2 CASSNQGTGGYTF
- TRBJ2-3 TRBV7-2 CASSPQAATDTQYF
- TRBJ2-2 TRBV5-1 CASSFIGGLEYTGELFF
- TRBJ1-4 TRBV2 CASRQQGASEKLFF
- TRBJ1-5 TRBV28 CASSLAGTSNQPQHF
- TRBJ1-3 TRBV19 CASSMGQSYSGNTIYF
- TRBJ1-1 TRBV11-3 CASSRDRLATEAFF
- TRBJ2-2 TRBV2 CASSGGQGFTGELFF
- TRBJ2-1 TRBV5-1 CASTFSGTSGVEQFF
- TRBJ2-1 TRBV2 CASSVRTSGGAEQFF
- TRBJ2-3 TRBV5-4 CASSPGGGQWGLDTQYF
- TRBJ2-7 TRBV5-1 CASSGPGGRAEQYF
- TRBJ2-1 TRBV6-5 CASSYAGAFNNEQFF
- TRBJ2-7 TRBV2 CASRGQGYEQYF
- TRBJ2-5 TRBV7-8 CASSTGFRPQETQYF
- TRBJ1-1 TRBV5-1 CASSLGGQGASEAFF
once TRBJ1-5 TRBV5-1 CASSFGLQPHQPQHF
- TRBJ1-2 TRBV13 CASSLDGRGYTF
- TRBJ1-5 TRBV2 CASSRGIVSENQPQHF
- TRBJ1-1 TRBV6-5 CASSYGGKGEAFF
- TRBJ2-3 TRBV9 CASSVTGSNLPSTDTQYF
few TRBJ1-4 TRBV19 CASDTSTGGPAKLFF
- TRBJ2-6 TRBV5-5 CASSPRTSSGANVLTF
- TRBJ1-1 TRBV27 CASSPYRGANAFF
- TRBJ2-7 TRBV29-1 CSVRGQGDEQYF
- TRBJ1-1 TRBV7-8 CASSQHRNTEAFF
- TRBJ2-4 TRBV5-4 CASSYDRVNIQYF
few TRBJ2-5 TRBV9 CASSASQGRETQYF
few TRBJ1-6 TRBV9 CASSVSSGQGSSPLHF
- TRBJ2-1 TRBV4-2 CASSYEAPRWNEQFF
few TRBJ1-2 TRBV6-1 CASSVGTAYGYTF
- TRBJ1-2 TRBV6-6 CASSSTVVNGYTF
- TRBJ2-3 TRBV29-1 CSVGSGGRGDTQYF
- TRBJ2-1 TRBV9 CASSVDPSGRGVYNEQFF
- TRBJ1-6 TRBV6-5 CASALEMNNSPLHF
- TRBJ2-5 TRBV5-1 CASSLWVGGTETQYF
- TRBJ2-7 TRBV7-2 CASSLVGGGSSEQYF
- TRBJ2-1 TRBV12-5 CASGLVINEQFF
- TRBJ2-2 TRBV5-4 CASSLVDTTGELFF
- TRBJ2-1 TRBV5-1 CASSAAVSSYNEQFF
- TRBJ2-7 TRBV2 CASSGAGEQYF
once TRBJ2-1 TRBV7-3 CASSSHAGGLNNEQFF
- TRBJ2-6 TRBV5-1 CASTQGYPGANVLTF
few TRBJ1-5 TRBV6-1 CASSEVPDRGLSPQHF
- TRBJ1-1 TRBV12-5 CASGPDSENTEAFF
few TRBJ2-1 TRBV18 CASTTSGDYEQFF